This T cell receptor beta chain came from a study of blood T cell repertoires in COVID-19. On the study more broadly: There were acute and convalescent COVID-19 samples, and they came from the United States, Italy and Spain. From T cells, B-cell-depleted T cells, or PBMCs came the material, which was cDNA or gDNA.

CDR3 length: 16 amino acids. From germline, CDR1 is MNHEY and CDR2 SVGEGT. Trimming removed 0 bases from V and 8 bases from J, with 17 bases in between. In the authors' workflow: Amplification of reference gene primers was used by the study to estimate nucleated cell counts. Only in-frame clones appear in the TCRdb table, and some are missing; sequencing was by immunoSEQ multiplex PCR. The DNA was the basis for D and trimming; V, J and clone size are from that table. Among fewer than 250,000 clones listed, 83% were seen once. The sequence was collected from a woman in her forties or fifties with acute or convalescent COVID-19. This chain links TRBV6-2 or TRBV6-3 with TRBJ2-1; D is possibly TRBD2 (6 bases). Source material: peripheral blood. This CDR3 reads CASSYSRRGAGYEQFF. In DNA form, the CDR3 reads TGTGCCAGCAGTTACTCGAGGCGCGGGGCCGGGTATGAGCAGTTCTTC.